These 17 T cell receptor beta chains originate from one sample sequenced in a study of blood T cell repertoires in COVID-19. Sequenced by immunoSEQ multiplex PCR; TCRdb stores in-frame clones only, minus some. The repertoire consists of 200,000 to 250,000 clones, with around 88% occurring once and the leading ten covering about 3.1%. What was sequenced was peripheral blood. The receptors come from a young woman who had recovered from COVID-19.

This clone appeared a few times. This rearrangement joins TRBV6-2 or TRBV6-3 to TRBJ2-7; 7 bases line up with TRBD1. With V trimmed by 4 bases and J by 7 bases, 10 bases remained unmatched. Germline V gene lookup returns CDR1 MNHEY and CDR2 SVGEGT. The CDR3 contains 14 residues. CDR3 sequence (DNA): TGTGCCAGCAGTTTGGGACAGATGAGGTGGGAGCAGTACTTC. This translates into CASSLGQMRWEQYF.

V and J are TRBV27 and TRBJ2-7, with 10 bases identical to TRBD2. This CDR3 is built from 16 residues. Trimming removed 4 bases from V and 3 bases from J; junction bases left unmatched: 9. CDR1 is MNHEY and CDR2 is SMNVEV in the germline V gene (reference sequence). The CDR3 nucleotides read TGTGCCAGCAGTTCCTTACTCGGACTAGCGGTCTACGAGCAGTACTTC. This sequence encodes CASSSLLGLAVYEQYF.

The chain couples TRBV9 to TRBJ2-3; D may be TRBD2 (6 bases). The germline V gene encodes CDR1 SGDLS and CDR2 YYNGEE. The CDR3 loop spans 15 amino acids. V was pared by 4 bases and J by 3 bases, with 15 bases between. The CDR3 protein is CASSPSGGVTDTQYF. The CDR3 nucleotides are TGTGCCAGCAGCCCCTCGGGCGGGGTAACAGATACGCAGTATTTT.

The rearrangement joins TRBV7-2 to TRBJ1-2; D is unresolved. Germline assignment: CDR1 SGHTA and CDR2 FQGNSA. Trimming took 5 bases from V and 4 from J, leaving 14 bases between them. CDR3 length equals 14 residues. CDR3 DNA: TGTGCCAGCAGCGCCCCAGGTGGAATCTATGGCTACACCTTC. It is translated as CASSAPGGIYGYTF. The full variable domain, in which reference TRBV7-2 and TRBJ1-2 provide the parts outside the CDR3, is GAGVSQSPSNKVTEKGKDVELRCDPISGHTALYWYRQSLGQGLEFLIYFQGNSAPDKSGLPSDRFSAERTGGSVSTLTIQRTQQEDSAVYLCASSAPGGIYGYTFGSGTRLTVV.

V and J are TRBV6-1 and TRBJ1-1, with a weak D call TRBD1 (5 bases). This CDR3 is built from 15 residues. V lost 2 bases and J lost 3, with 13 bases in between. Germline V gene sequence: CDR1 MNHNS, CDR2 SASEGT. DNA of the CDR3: TGTGCCAGCAGTGAAATGGGGTTAGGGGACACTGAAGCTTTCTTT. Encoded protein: CASSEMGLGDTEAFF.

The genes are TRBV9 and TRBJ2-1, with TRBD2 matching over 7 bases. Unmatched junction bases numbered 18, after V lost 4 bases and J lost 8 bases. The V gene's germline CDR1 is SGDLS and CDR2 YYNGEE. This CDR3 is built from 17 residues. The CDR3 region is CASSPPPGGKGGHEQFF. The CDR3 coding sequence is TGTGCCAGCAGCCCGCCCCCGGGGGGTAAGGGAGGCCATGAGCAGTTCTTC.

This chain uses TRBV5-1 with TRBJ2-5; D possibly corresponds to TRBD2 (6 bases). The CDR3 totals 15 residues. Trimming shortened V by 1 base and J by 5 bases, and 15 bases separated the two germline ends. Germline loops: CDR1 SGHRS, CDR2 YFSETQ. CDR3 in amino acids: CASSLRAGPLETQYF. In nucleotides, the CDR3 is TGCGCCAGCAGCTTGCGGGCGGGGCCACTGGAGACCCAGTACTTC.

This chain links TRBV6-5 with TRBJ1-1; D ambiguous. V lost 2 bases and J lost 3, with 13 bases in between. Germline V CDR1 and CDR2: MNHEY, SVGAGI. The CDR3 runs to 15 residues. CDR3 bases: TGTGCCAGCAGTTACCGAGAGGGCGTGGACACTGAAGCTTTCTTT. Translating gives CASSYREGVDTEAFF.

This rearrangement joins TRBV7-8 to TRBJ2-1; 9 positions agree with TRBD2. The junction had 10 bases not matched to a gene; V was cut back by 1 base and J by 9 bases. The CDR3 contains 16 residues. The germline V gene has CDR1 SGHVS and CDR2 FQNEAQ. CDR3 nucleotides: TGTGCCAGCAGCTTAGTTTGGCGGGGGGGCGAACGTGAGCAGTTCTTC. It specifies CASSLVWRGGEREQFF.

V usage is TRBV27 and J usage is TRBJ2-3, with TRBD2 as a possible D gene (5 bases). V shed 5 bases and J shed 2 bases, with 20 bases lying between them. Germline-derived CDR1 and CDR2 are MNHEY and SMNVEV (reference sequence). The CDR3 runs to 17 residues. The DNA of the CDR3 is TGTGCCAGCAGTCCAAACCCCCGACTACAACACACAGATACGCAGTATTTT. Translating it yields CASSPNPRLQHTDTQYF.

The chain's CDR3 is CASSPHSDRVNAGELFF. CDR3 DNA sequence: TGTGCCAGCAGCCCACATAGTGACAGAGTAAACGCCGGGGAGCTGTTTTTT. This chain links TRBV3-1 (or the pseudogene TRBV3-2) with TRBJ2-2; a possible D gene is TRBD1 (5 bases). The V gene lost 4 bases and the J gene lost 6 bases, with 21 bases spanning the gap. Germline lookup yields CDR1 LGHDT and CDR2 YNNKEL (reference sequence). The CDR3 covers 17 residues.

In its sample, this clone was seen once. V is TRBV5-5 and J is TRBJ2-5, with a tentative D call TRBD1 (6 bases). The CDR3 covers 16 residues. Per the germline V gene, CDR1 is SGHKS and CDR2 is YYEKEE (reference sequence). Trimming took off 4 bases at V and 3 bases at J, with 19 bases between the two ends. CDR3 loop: CASSPKGRTDKETQYF. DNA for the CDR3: TGTGCCAGCAGCCCAAAGGGCCGGACAGATAAAGAGACCCAGTACTTC.

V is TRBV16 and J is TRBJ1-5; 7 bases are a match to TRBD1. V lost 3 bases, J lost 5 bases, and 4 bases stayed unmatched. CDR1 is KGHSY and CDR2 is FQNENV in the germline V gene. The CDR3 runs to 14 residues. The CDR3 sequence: CASSQNRGDQPQHF. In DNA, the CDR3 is TGTGCCAGCAGCCAGAACAGGGGTGATCAGCCCCAGCATTTT.

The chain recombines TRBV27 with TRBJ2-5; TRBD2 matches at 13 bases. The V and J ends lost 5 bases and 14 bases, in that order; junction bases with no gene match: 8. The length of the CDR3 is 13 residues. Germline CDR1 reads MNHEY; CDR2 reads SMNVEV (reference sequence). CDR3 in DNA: TGTGCCAGCAGTCCGACTAGCGGGGGGCCTTCATACTTC. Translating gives CASSPTSGGPSYF.

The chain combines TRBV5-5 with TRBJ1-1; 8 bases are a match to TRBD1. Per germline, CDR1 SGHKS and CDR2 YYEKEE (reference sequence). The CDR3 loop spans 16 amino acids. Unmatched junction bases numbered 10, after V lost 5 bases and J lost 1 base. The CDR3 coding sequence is TGTGCCAGCAGGTTCGGGACAGGTTTTTCGAACACTGAAGCTTTCTTT. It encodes CASRFGTGFSNTEAFF. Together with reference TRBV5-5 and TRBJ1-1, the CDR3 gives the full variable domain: DAGVTQSPTHLIKTRGQQVTLRCSPISGHKSVSWYQQVLGQGPQFIFQYYEKEERGRGNFPDRFSARQFPNYSSELNVNALLLGDSALYLCASRFGTGFSNTEAFFGQGTRLTVV.

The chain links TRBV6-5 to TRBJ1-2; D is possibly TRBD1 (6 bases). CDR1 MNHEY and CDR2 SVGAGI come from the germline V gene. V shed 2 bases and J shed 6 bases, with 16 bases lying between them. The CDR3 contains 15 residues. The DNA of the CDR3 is TGTGCCAGCAGTTACGGCGAAGGACAGTTCGATGGCTACACCTTC. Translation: CASSYGEGQFDGYTF.

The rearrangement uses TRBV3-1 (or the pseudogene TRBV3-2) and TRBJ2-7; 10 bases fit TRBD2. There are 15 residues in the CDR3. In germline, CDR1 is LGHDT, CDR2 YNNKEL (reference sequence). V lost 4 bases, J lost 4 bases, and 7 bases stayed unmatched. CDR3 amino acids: CASSPGSGGRYEQYF. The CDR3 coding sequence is TGTGCCAGCAGCCCAGGTAGCGGGGGGAGGTACGAGCAGTACTTC.